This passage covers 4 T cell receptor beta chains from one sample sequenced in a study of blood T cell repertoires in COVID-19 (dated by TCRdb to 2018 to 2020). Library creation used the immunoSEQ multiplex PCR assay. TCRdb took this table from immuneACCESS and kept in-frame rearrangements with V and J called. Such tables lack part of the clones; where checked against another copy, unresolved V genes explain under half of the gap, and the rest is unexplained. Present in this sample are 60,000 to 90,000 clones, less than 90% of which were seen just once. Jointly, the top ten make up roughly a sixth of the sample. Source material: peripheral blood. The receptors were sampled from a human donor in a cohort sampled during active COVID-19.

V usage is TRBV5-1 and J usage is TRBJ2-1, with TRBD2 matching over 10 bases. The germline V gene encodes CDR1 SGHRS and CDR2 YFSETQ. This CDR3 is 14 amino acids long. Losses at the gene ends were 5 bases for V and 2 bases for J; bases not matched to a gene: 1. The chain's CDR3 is CASSTSGAYNEQFF. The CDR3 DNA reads TGCGCCAGCAGTACTAGCGGGGCCTACAATGAGCAGTTCTTC.

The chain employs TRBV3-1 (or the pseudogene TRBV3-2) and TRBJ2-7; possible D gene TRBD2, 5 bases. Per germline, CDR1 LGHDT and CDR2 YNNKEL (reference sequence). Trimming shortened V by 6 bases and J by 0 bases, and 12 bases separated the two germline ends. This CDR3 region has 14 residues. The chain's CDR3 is CASSLGLISYEQYF. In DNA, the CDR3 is TGTGCCAGCAGTCTTGGACTTATCTCCTACGAGCAGTACTTC.

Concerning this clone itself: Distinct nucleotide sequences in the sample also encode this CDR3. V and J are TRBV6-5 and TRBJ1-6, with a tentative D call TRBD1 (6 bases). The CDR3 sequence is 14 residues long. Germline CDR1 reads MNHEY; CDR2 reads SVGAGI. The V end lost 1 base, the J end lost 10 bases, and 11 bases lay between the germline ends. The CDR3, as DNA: TGTGCCAGCAGTTACTTACAGGGTAACTCACCCCTCCACTTT. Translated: CASSYLQGNSPLHF.

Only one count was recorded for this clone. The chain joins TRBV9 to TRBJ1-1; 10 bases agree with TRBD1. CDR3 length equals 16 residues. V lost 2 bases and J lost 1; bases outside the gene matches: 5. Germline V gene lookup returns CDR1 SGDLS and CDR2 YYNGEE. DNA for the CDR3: TGTGCCAGCAGCGTCGACAGGGGGCTTGAGAACACTGAAGCTTTCTTT. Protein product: CASSVDRGLENTEAFF.